The text below deals with one T cell receptor (beta chain). Its antigen is unknown. To prepare the library, the immunoSEQ multiplex PCR assay was applied. For the multiplex PCR, a mixture combining 60 forward primers for TCR Vbeta segments and 13 reverse primers for TCR Jbeta segments was used. A multiplex PCR assay on genomic DNA amplified the CDR3 region of rearranged TCR beta genes. Amplified TCR beta libraries were sequenced as 87-base-pair reads on the Illumina HiSeq System. The original pipeline was this. Across the roughly 670 repertoires, a later analysis counted approximately 75 million unique TCR beta chains, some 11 million of which were shared by at least two donors. Raw reads were error-corrected and collapsed into unique sequences by a nearest-neighbor algorithm in which closely related sequences were merged to remove PCR and sequencing errors. To assign V, D and J gene segments, CDR3 sequences were aligned to IMGT reference sequences. For a sequence to be retained, at least a six-nucleotide match to both a V gene segment and a J gene segment was required. A rearrangement was called productive if the CDR3 had no stop codons and remained in frame with V and J, and every other rearrangement was called non-productive. CDR3 was defined according to IMGT convention as the region running from the second conserved V-encoded cysteine to the conserved J-encoded phenylalanine. In an earlier analysis of just under 600 of the donors, sequences lacking an unambiguous match to a single V gene segment were excluded. An earlier analysis of 550 to 650 of the donors classified V segments as functional when productive rearrangements were above 56.7% and as segregating when the standard deviation between donors was above 5%. To diagnose cytomegalovirus status from the catalog of TCR beta chain sequences, a statistical classification framework was built. V and J gene assignment, in a later analysis, came from comparing TCR nucleotide sequences with IMGT/GENE-DB human TR gene sequences. In a later analysis, CDR3 sequences and most-parsimonious VDJ recombination scenarios were assigned using the TCRdist pipeline. In a later analysis, every TCR beta chain was defined by the combination of its CDR3 amino acid sequence and its V-gene family, and reads without a unique V-gene family were dropped. As a way to deal with suspected cross-contamination and a sequencing artifact, a later analysis dropped approximately 590 nucleotide sequences that were highly shared and had low generation probability. In a later analysis, a clonal expansion index for each public chain was calculated from normalized within-repertoire ranks of inferred template counts. In a later analysis, generation probabilities were computed with a VDJ recombination model fitted to out-of-frame rearrangements, and the resulting probabilities were checked against IGoR. In a later analysis, TCR-TCR, TCR-HLA and TCR-CMV co-occurrence was scored with hypergeometric tests, and a repertoire-size bias correction was applied to TCR pairs. In a later analysis, false discovery rates were estimated by permuting HLA or CMV assignments 20 times. In a later analysis, co-occurring TCRs were grouped using DBSCAN, and TCRdist sequence similarity was added for clustering within HLA-allele-positive subsets. Repertoires with fewer than 30,000 or more than 120,000 public chains were left out of co-occurrence clustering, as were about five repertoires with anomalous nucleotide sharing. The table comes from immuneACCESS by way of TCRdb, which keeps in-frame sequences with V and J called. Part of the clones is missing from these tables; in studies checked, under half for an unresolved V gene and the rest for unknown reasons. V, J and clone size reflect that table, while D and trimming were determined from the DNA. The record for this sample contains under 150,000 clones. The ten largest account for 1.5% to 1.7% of the sample.

This specimen comes from a study of cytomegalovirus exposure and HLA in healthy donors (dated by TCRdb to about 2017). With respect to the entire study: An earlier analysis of approximately 640 of the donors reported about 290 Gb of sequence data and 100 million to 130 million unique TCR beta sequences from 150 million to 200 million T cells. Approximately 300 gigabases of sequencing data and around 85 million unique TCR sequences made up an early release that covered over 550 HLA-typed donors. Of the 300 to 500 genotyped donors, approximately 80% were placed in the genetic ancestry cluster associated with self-reported Caucasian donors. The study aimed to test whether signatures of past pathogen exposure could be identified by cataloging public T cell receptors. The study profiled the T cell repertoires of hundreds of subjects by immunosequencing and related them to cytomegalovirus serostatus. Along with the 666-subject first cohort, a separate validation cohort of over a hundred different subjects was used. To predict cytomegalovirus infection status, the study brought together high-throughput TCR immunosequencing, statistical association of individual TCRs with disease status, and machine learning. In a later analysis, previously published TCR beta repertoires from 670 or so donors were re-analyzed and high-resolution HLA genotyping was added so that TCR occurrence patterns could be studied. In the later analysis, no new phenotypic data were used to find candidate immune exposures; instead, reliance was placed on TCR beta sequences and their occurrence across donors. An earlier analysis of 500 to 750 of the donors applied high-throughput TCR beta sequencing to assess whether each TCR beta V gene segment acted as functional or pseudogenic. Donor age, sex, ethnicity and CMV serostatus were compiled together with the repertoire data. In a later genetic analysis, genome-wide SNP genotypes for about three fifths of the roughly 670 donors were used, and that subset was treated as a discovery cohort. All discovery cohort repertoires had been generated on a single sequencing platform. Class I and class II HLA loci were covered by the typing at four-digit resolution. Typing coverage differed by locus: A, B, C, DRB1 and DQB1 were typed in roughly 620-640 donors, DQA1 in 522, DPA1 in roughly 590, and DPB1 in just under 490. Because of strong linkage in the cohort, 4 to 6 DR-DQ haplotypes were treated as single units for association and clustering. Among roughly 400 genotyped donors of the cohort, an average of around 250,000 unique TCR beta nucleotide sequences was sequenced per donor, of which about 20% were non-productive.

The CDR3 starts with the cysteine, ends with the phenylalanine, and has 14 residues. Solely the CDR3 DNA is kept, with 42 bases framed from the first base. The germline V gene sets CDR1 to SGHDT and CDR2 to YYEEEE. Trimming removed 4 bases from V and 5 bases from J, leaving 15 bases between the germline ends. In total, roughly 710 healthy bone marrow donors made up the cohort. At the time of sampling, every cohort member was nominally healthy, though immune exposures that went unrecorded were likely present. The donor was CMV seronegative and was included in the group of over 300 seronegative cohort members. A peripheral blood sample was provided by each donor, and peripheral blood mononuclear cells were used for TCR beta sequencing. The Qiagen DNeasy Blood Extraction Kit was used to extract genomic DNA from the blood cell samples. The paper as a whole reports these results and caveats: Roughly uniform sequencing depth across donors was assumed in presence/absence analyses, although this assumption may not hold. CMV serostatus was the only immune exposure information available for the cohort. In this cohort, only TCR beta chains were sequenced, and detectable features were limited by the absence of alpha or paired-chain data. It was suggested by the authors that the approach could potentially be generalized to other disease states and immunological phenotypes. Cytomegalovirus status was reported to be diagnosed by the classifier with high specificity and sensitivity in both the original and validation cohorts. Some IMGT-functional V segments, including TRBV6-2 and TRBV6-3, could not be distinguished by the 87-base-pair reads and were therefore excluded. Because counts were too low, roughly 18 rarely observed V segments, including chromosome 9 orphons, were left out of the earlier analysis of a few hundred of the donors. Broadly in line with IMGT annotations, most TCR beta V segments showed up in productive rearrangements about 87% or about 30% of the time in an earlier analysis of 450 to 750 of the donors. A cluster of highly shared sequence variants was judged likely to represent a technical artifact of the sequencing pipeline. Specific HLA alleles were associated with some 15,000 TCR beta sequences at a false discovery rate of 0.05 in a later analysis. In vitro tests confirmed that a few of the cytomegalovirus-associated TCR beta chains recognize cytomegalovirus antigens. A further reported finding was that TCR beta sequences accurately predicted the HLA-A and HLA-B alleles for most subjects in the first cohort. In a later analysis, most CMV-associated TCR beta chains were found to appear HLA-restricted, with HLA associations seemingly driven largely by CMV exposure. Correlated functional status among segregating V segments might reflect linkage disequilibrium, but an unknown experimental factor could not be ruled out. When HLA alleles, especially DR and DQ, strongly co-occurred, TCR associations were difficult to assign to individual alleles. V-gene and J-gene trimming of TCR beta chains was associated with a missense DCLRE1C variant in a later genetic analysis, and the association was replicated in an independent cohort. In a later genetic analysis, fewer N-insertions in productive TCRs were reported among donors in an Asian-associated ancestry cluster than the approximately 670-donor mean. A later analysis found that HLA-associated TCR beta chains were more clonally expanded and had lower generation probabilities than equally common non-associated chains. Across donors, most TCR sequences were observed very rarely, whereas some public TCRs were present in many individuals. A total of 164 TCR beta chains were listed by the study as associated with cytomegalovirus. Because some donors lacked HLA typing at each locus, the association tests relied only on the typed subset. Several of the top co-occurrence clusters appeared to be linked to parvovirus B19, influenza, CMV and Epstein-Barr virus, according to a later analysis. A later analysis found that TCR association rates varied across HLA loci, with DRB1 alleles showing the most associated TCRs and HLA-C alleles the fewest.

The sample taken for sequencing was PBMCs. The TCR was taken from a woman between 40 and 55 years old in good health and CMV-seronegative. The chain uses TRBV5-6 and TRBJ2-5; D gene: possibly TRBD1, on 6 matching bases. CDR3 region: CASSGTGGAETQYF. Read as DNA, the sequence is TGTGCCAGCAGCGGCACTGGGGGCGCGGAGACCCAGTACTTC.